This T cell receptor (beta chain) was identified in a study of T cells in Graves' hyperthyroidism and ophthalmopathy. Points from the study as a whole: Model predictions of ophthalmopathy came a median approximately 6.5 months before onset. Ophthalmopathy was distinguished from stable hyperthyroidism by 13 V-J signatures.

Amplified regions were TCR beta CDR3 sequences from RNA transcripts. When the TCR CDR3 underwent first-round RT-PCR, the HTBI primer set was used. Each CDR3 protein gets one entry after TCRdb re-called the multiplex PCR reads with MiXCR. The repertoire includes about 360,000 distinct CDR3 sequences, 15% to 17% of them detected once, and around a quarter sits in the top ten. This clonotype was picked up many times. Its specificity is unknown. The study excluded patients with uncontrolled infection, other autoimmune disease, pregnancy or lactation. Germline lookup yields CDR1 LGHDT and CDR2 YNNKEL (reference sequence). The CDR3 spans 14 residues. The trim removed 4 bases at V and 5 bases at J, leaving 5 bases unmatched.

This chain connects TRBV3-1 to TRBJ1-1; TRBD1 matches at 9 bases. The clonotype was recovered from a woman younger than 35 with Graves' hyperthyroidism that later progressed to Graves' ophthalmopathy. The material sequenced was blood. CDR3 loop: CASSRGTGWTEAFF. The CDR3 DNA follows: TGTGCCAGCAGCCGAGGGACAGGGTGGACTGAAGCTTTCTTT.